This entry is about one TCR beta chain. The CDR3 sequence is 16 residues long. Looked up from germline, CDR1 is SGDLS and CDR2 is YYNGEE. Trimming left V 0 bases short and J 6 bases short, with 17 bases between. Clones were sequenced by immunoSEQ multiplex PCR, and TCRdb holds only the in-frame ones, with some missing. The sample shows around 2,000,000 clones, 95% of them seen only once. The source of the sample is a study of shared clonotypes between healthy human individuals. Memory CD4+ cells were the fraction left after CD45RA+ naive selection. This receptor was taken from a man in his late teens or twenties in good health. The chain employs TRBV9 and TRBJ2-3, with D perhaps TRBD2 (6 bases). Sequencing used naive CD4+ T cells sorted from blood. Subset reported: CD45RA+ positively selected. CDR3 coding DNA: TGTGCCAGCAGCGTAGCTGGAGGGCAGCTAAAGGATACGCAGTATTTT. This codes for CASSVAGGQLKDTQYF.